This T cell receptor beta chain is from a study of PD-L1 blockade in urothelial cancer. Overall study context: Atezolizumab, begun by patients in about 2014, was given at 1,200 mg intravenously every 3 weeks. Blood was evaluated 3 weeks (second dose) and 6 weeks after therapy began. Bladder-origin urothelial cancer in males covered about nine tenths of the roughly 30 patients.

Study observations and caveats: TCR clonality was measured in pretreatment peripheral blood. Clonality below the median predicted better survival.

The V end lost 6 bases, the J end lost 2 bases, and 11 bases lay between the germline ends. Germline V lookup: CDR1 MNHEY, CDR2 SMNVEV (reference sequence). The CDR3 runs to 13 residues. Sequencing was performed with immunoSEQ multiplex PCR; in TCRdb, only in-frame clones are kept and a portion is missing. Counted here are roughly 48,000 clones, over 75% occurring once; the ten biggest clones make up about 6%. In its sample, this clone was seen once. The antigen is not known. V usage is TRBV27 and J usage is TRBJ2-7; D is possibly TRBD1 (6 bases). Here the sequenced sample was PBMCs, taken around atezolizumab (anti-PD-L1) treatment. The source is a man aged 40-49 years with urothelial cancer. The CDR3 region is CASSLQGPYEQYF. CDR3 bases: TGTGCCAGCAGCTTACAGGGCCCCTACGAGCAGTACTTC.